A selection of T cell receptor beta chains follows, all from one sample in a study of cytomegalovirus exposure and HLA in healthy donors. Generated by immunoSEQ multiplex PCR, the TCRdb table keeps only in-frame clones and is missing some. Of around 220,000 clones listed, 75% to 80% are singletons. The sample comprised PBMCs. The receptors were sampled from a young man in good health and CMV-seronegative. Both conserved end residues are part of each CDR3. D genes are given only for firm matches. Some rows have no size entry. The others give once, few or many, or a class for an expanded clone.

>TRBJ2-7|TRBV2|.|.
CASSEIVALSSYEQYF
TGTGCCAGCAGTGAAATTGTGGCCCTCAGCTCCTACGAGCAGTACTTC
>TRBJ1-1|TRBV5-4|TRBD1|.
CASSLPTGKYAEAFF
TGTGCCAGCAGCTTGCCGACAGGGAAATACGCTGAAGCTTTCTTT
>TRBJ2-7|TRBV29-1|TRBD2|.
CSVLLAASSYEQYF
TGCAGCGTTCTACTAGCGGCGAGCTCCTACGAGCAGTACTTC
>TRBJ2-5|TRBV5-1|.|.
CASRDLETQYF
TGCGCCAGCCGCGATTTGGAGACCCAGTACTTC
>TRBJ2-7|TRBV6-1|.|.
CASSDSYEQYF
TGTGCCAGCAGTGACAGCTACGAGCAGTACTTC
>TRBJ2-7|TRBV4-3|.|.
CASSQDLGNRVGDEQYF
TGCGCCAGCAGCCAAGATCTGGGGAACAGGGTCGGCGACGAGCAGTACTTC
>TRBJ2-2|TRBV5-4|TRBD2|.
CASSLRSGGLTGELFF
TGTGCCAGCAGCTTGAGGTCGGGGGGGCTCACCGGGGAGCTGTTTTTT
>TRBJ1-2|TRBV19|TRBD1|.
CASSIDPRTGRYGYTF
TGTGCCAGTAGTATAGATCCCCGGACAGGGCGATATGGCTACACCTTC
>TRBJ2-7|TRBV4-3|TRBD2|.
CASSFDIAGTYEQYF
TGCGCCAGCAGCTTCGATATAGCGGGTACCTACGAGCAGTACTTC
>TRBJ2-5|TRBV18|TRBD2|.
CASSPGLDQETQYF
TGTGCCAGCTCACCGGGACTAGACCAAGAGACCCAGTACTTC
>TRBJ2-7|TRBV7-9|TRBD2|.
CASSFSGTDYEQYF
TGTGCCAGCAGCTTTAGCGGGACGGACTACGAGCAGTACTTC
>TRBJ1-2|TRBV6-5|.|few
CASSYATANYGYTF
TGTGCCAGCAGTTACGCGACAGCTAACTATGGCTACACCTTC
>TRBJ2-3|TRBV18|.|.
CASSFRQASTDTQYF
TGTGCCAGCTCATTTCGACAGGCCAGCACAGATACGCAGTATTTT
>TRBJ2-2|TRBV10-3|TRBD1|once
CAISETGGLNTGELFF
TGTGCCATCAGTGAGACAGGGGGCTTGAACACCGGGGAGCTGTTTTTT
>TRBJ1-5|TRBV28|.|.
CASSAGGGIEQPQHF
TGTGCCAGCAGTGCCGGGGGGGGAATCGAGCAGCCCCAGCATTTT
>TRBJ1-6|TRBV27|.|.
CASSQRTGSSYNSPLHF
TGTGCCAGCAGTCAACGGACGGGGAGCTCCTATAATTCACCCCTCCACTTT
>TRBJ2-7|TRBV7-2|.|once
CASSLDGGPPPYEQYF
TGTGCCAGCAGCTTAGATGGGGGCCCTCCCCCCTACGAGCAGTACTTC
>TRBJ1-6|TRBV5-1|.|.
CASSPTGKDGSPLHF
TGCGCCAGCAGCCCCACGGGGAAGGACGGATCACCCCTCCACTTT
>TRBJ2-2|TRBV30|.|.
CAWSVGIGDAGELFF
TGTGCCTGGAGTGTAGGTATAGGGGATGCCGGGGAGCTGTTTTTT
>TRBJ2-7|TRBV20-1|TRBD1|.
CSARQGAEQYF
TGCAGTGCTAGACAGGGGGCCGAGCAGTACTTC
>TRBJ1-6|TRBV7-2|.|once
CASSFSGAALNSPLHF
TGTGCCAGCAGCTTTTCGGGAGCAGCCTTGAATTCACCCCTCCACTTT
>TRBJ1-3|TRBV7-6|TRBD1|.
CASSWGQGGGNTIYF
TGTGCCAGCAGCTGGGGACAGGGGGGCGGAAACACCATATATTTT
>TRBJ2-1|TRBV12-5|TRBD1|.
CASGLMGQGIHYNEQFF
TGTGCTAGTGGTTTAATGGGACAGGGGATCCACTACAATGAGCAGTTCTTC
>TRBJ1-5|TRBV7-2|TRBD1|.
CASSLGTGANQPQHF
TGTGCCAGCAGCTTAGGGACAGGGGCCAATCAGCCCCAGCATTTT
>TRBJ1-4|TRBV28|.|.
CASSYRTLRNEKLFF
TGTGCCAGCAGTTATCGGACATTGCGAAATGAAAAACTGTTTTTT
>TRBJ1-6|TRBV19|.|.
CASRGESEGRSPLHF
TGTGCCAGTAGGGGGGAGTCGGAGGGCCGTTCACCCCTCCACTTT
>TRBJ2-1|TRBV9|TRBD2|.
CASSVPRLAGDNEQFF
TGTGCCAGCAGCGTACCCCGACTAGCGGGGGACAATGAGCAGTTCTTC
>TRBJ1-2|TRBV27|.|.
CASSLFQGGRRGNYGYTF
TGTGCCAGCAGTTTATTCCAGGGAGGGCGCCGGGGGAACTATGGCTACACCTTC
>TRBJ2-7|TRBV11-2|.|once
CASSLEGGSYEQYF
TGTGCCAGCAGCTTAGAAGGCGGTTCCTACGAGCAGTACTTC
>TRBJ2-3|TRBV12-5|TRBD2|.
CASGFEPLAGVDFSSTDTQYF
TGTGCTAGTGGTTTTGAACCACTAGCGGGAGTAGATTTCTCGAGCACAGATACGCAGTATTTT
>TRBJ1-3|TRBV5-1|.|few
CASSSVNTIYF
TGCGCCAGCAGCTCGGTCAACACCATATATTTT
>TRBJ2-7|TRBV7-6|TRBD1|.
CASSLGTGGTDEQYF
TGTGCCAGCAGCTTAGGGACAGGGGGTACCGACGAGCAGTACTTC
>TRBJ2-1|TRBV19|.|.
CASSINFGASGEQFF
TGTGCCAGTAGTATTAACTTCGGAGCCTCAGGGGAGCAGTTCTTC
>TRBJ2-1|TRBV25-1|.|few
CASSEGGLRLGEQFF
TGTGCCAGCAGTGAGGGGGGACTTCGCCTGGGGGAGCAGTTCTTC
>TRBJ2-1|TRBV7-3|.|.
CASSLTGGAGFNEQFF
TGTGCCAGCAGCTTAACTGGGGGGGCCGGTTTCAATGAGCAGTTCTTC
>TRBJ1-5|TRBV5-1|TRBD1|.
CASSPGQASNQPQHF
TGCGCCAGCAGCCCGGGACAGGCTAGCAATCAGCCCCAGCATTTT
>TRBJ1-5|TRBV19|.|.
CASSIDDGQGNQPQHF
TGTGCCAGTAGTATAGATGACGGCCAGGGCAATCAGCCCCAGCATTTT
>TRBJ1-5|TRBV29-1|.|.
CSVETDSNQPQHF
TGCAGCGTAGAGACAGATAGCAATCAGCCCCAGCATTTT
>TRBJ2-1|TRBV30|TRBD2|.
CASTYTSGTSGSPYNEQFF
TGTGCCTCCACATATACCTCAGGGACTAGCGGGAGTCCCTACAATGAGCAGTTCTTC
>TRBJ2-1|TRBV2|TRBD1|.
CASTGQGINEQFF
TGTGCCAGCACGGGACAGGGTATCAATGAGCAGTTCTTC
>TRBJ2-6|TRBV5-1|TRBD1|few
CASSRGQFSGANVLTF
TGCGCCAGCAGCCGGGGACAGTTTTCTGGGGCCAACGTCCTGACTTTC
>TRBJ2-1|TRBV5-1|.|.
CASCAATGPYNEQFF
TGCGCCAGCTGTGCCGCGACAGGTCCCTACAATGAGCAGTTCTTC
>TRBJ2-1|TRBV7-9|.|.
CASSPAVNEQFF
TGTGCCAGCAGCCCAGCGGTCAATGAGCAGTTCTTC
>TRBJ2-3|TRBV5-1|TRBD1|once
CASSLAGTGPSTDTQYF
TGCGCCAGCAGCTTGGCCGGGACAGGGCCAAGCACAGATACGCAGTATTTT
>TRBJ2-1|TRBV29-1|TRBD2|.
CSVEKGRGVTRNEQFF
TGCAGCGTTGAAAAAGGGCGGGGGGTGACCCGCAATGAGCAGTTCTTC
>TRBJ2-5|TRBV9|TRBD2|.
CASSDGTSEYQETQYF
TGTGCCAGCAGCGACGGGACTAGCGAATACCAAGAGACCCAGTACTTC
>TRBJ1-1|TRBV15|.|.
CATSRDLGGTEAFF
TGTGCCACCAGCAGAGATTTGGGGGGCACTGAAGCTTTCTTT
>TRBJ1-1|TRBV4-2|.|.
CASSQDVGGVGTEAFF
TGTGCCAGCAGCCAAGACGTGGGGGGGGTCGGGACTGAAGCTTTCTTT
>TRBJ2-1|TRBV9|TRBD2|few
CASSVATSGRALGNEQFF
TGTGCCAGCAGCGTAGCCACTAGCGGGAGGGCGCTAGGCAATGAGCAGTTCTTC
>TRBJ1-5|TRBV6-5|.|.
CASSSQGDQPQHF
TGTGCCAGCAGTTCGCAGGGTGACCAGCCCCAGCATTTT
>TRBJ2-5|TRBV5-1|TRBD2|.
CASSLGREGLRETQYF
TGCGCCAGCAGCCTGGGGCGGGAGGGACTGCGAGAGACCCAGTACTTC
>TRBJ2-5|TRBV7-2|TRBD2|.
CASSPQAGGNQETQYF
TGTGCCAGCAGCCCTCAGGCGGGAGGTAACCAAGAGACCCAGTACTTC
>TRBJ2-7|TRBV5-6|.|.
CASSLNLAFPYEQYF
TGTGCCAGCAGCTTGAACCTAGCTTTTCCCTACGAGCAGTACTTC
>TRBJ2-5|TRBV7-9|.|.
CASSHSTGETQYF
TGTGCCAGCAGCCACTCTACAGGGGAGACCCAGTACTTC
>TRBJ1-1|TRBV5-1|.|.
CASTPAGQGLTTEAFF
TGCGCCAGCACCCCGGCCGGGCAGGGGTTGACGACTGAAGCTTTCTTT
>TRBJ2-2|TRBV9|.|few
CASMGPSGELFF
TGTGCCAGCATGGGCCCCTCCGGGGAGCTGTTTTTT
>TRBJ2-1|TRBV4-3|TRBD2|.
CASSQDMGGGMDEQFF
TGCGCCAGCAGCCAAGATATGGGGGGGGGTATGGATGAGCAGTTCTTC